This TCR beta chain originates from a study of T cell repertoires in cytomegalovirus infection. Each CDR3 protein is one row after TCRdb ran MiXCR on the reads. The sample yields approximately 320,000 distinct CDR3 sequences, 8% to 10% seen once. This CDR3 comprises 11 residues. Per germline, CDR1 MNHNS and CDR2 SASEGT. The V end lost 11 bases, the J end lost 3 bases, and 10 bases lay between the germline ends. The chain uses TRBV6-1 and TRBJ2-5, with D tentatively TRBD1 or TRBD2 (6 bases each). Sequenced input: PBMCs. The receptor was isolated from a human donor in good health (CMV status not recorded). Some clones in this sample may be carry-over from other donors' samples. This CDR3 is CAAGGKETQYF. The CDR3 DNA reads TGTGCCGCCGGGGGCAAAGAGACCCAGTACTTC.